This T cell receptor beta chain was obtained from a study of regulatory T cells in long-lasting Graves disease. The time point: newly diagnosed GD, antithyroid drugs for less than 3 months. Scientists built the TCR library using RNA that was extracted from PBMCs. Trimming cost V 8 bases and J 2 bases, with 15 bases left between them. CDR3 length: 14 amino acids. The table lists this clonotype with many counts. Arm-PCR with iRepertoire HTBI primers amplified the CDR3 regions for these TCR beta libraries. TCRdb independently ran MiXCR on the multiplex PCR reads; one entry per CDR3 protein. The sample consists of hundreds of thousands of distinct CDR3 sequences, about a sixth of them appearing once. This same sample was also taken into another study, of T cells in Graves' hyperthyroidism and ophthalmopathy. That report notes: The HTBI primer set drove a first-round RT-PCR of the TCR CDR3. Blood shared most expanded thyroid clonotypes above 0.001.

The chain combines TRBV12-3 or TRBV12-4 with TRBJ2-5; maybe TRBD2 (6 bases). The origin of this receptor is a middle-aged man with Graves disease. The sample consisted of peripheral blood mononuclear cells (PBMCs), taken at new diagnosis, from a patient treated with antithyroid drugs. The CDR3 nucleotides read TGTGCCAGCTGTTATGGGGGGTTTCAAGAGACCCAGTACTTC. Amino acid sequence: CASCYGGFQETQYF.